This T cell receptor (beta chain) is drawn from a study of blood T cell repertoires in COVID-19. Across the whole study: Material from acute and convalescent COVID-19 was sourced from the United States, Italy and Spain.

Authors' analysis steps: Estimation of nucleated cell counts was performed using reference gene primer amplification. TCRdb keeps only in-frame clones here, not all; method: immunoSEQ multiplex PCR. V and J calls plus clone size are reproduced from that table; the DNA served to infer D and trimming. This table holds about 200,000 clones, approximately 86% found once. This CDR3 has 14 amino acids. V lost 6 bases and J lost 3, with 14 bases in between. CDR1 is LNHDA and CDR2 is SQIVND in the germline V gene (reference sequence). This clonotype was sampled from a woman between 40 and 50 years old with acute COVID-19. The rearrangement links TRBV19 to TRBJ1-2; maybe TRBD1 (5 bases). The sample consisted of PBMCs or T cells enriched from blood (not recorded which). The CDR3 nucleotides are TGTGCCAGTAGCTTAAAATGGGGGGACTATGGCTACACCTTC. Its translation is CASSLKWGDYGYTF.